A single sample gave rise to the 12 T cell receptor beta chains below, sequenced in a study of T cells after posttransplantation cyclophosphamide. Sequencing used immunoSEQ multiplex PCR; TCRdb keeps in-frame clones, though not all of them. The data show tens of thousands of clones, with about 90% seen just once and 2% to 2.5% held by the top ten. Cyclophosphamide on days +3 and +4 followed busulfan-fludarabine conditioning and a marrow graft. Sequences were derived from PBMCs, sampled 60 to 65 days after allogeneic stem cell transplant with posttransplant cyclophosphamide. The origin of the receptors is a male patient aged 60-69 years who received an allogeneic stem cell transplant from a related donor and was CMV-positive. Some T cells may arise from the graft donor.

The chain is built from TRBV6-1 and TRBJ2-1, with 8 bases aligning to TRBD2. The J segment lost 4 bases and the V segment lost 1 base, leaving 6 bases of the junction unmatched. Germline V gene data show CDR1 as MNHNS and CDR2 as SASEGT. The length of the CDR3 is 16 residues. The CDR3 is CASSEGSGAVYNEQFF. Here the CDR3 DNA reads TGTGCCAGCAGTGAAGGTAGCGGGGCTGTTTACAATGAGCAGTTCTTC.

The chain joins TRBV18 to TRBJ1-2, with 7 bases that match TRBD1. Germline CDR1 KGHSH, CDR2 LQKENI. CDR3 length equals 14 residues. Unmatched junction bases numbered 6, after V lost 4 bases and J lost 4 bases. The CDR3 region is CASSLRQGGYGYTF. CDR3 nucleotides: TGTGCCAGCTCACTGAGACAGGGCGGCTATGGCTACACCTTC.

This chain connects TRBV4-1 to TRBJ2-2, with D perhaps TRBD1 (5 bases). The CDR3 consists of 15 residues. The germline gives CDR1 MGHRA, CDR2 YSYEKL. The ends were cut back, 5 bases at V and 4 bases at J, with 14 bases in the middle. CDR3 DNA sequence: TGCGCCAGCAGCAATCCGCGGCAGGGCACCGGGGAGCTGTTTTTT. Its translation is CASSNPRQGTGELFF.

The chain links TRBV5-1 to TRBJ2-5; D gene uncertain. Germline assignment: CDR1 SGHRS and CDR2 YFSETQ. This CDR3 comprises 15 residues. V dropped 0 bases and J dropped 2 bases, with 11 bases sitting between them. Written as DNA, the CDR3 is TGCGCCAGCAGCTTGGCACAGCCTAAACAAGAGACCCAGTACTTC. Translation: CASSLAQPKQETQYF.

The genes are TRBV5-1 and TRBJ1-1, with D hard to call. CDR3 length equals 15 residues. V lost 0 bases and J 1 base, leaving 10 bases between the germline ends. Germline V gene lookup returns CDR1 SGHRS and CDR2 YFSETQ. CDR3 in DNA: TGCGCCAGCAGCTTGGCTTCCGGGAAGAACACTGAAGCTTTCTTT. It encodes CASSLASGKNTEAFF.

V gene TRBV7-6 combines with J gene TRBJ2-7; 8 positions match TRBD1. The CDR3 loop spans 16 amino acids. V was pared by 5 bases and J by 4 bases, with 13 bases of the junction left unmatched. In germline, CDR1 is SGHVS, CDR2 FNYEAQ. The CDR3 region has the DNA TGTGCCAGCAGCAAGGAAACGGGACAGGCCTTATACGAGCAGTACTTC. As protein: CASSKETGQALYEQYF.

This clone was seen just once. The V call is TRBV7-9, the J call TRBJ2-5; TRBD1 matches at 8 bases. CDR1 and CDR2 (germline): SEHNR, FQNEAQ (reference sequence). The J segment lost 5 bases and the V segment lost 4 bases, leaving 6 bases of the junction unmatched. CDR3 length: 14 amino acids. CDR3 DNA sequence: TGTGCCAGCAGCTCACAGGGGGTAGGCGAGACCCAGTACTTC. Its protein is CASSSQGVGETQYF.

The chain links TRBV6-1 to TRBJ1-4, with D uncertain. Germline V gene data show CDR1 as MNHNS and CDR2 as SASEGT. The V end was cut by 8 bases, the J end by 8 bases, with 15 bases between. The CDR3 length is 13 residues. The CDR3: CASEADGGEKLFF. The CDR3 DNA reads as TGTGCCAGCGAGGCCGACGGCGGCGAAAAACTGTTTTTT.

There are a few counts of this clone. V is TRBV5-4 and J is TRBJ1-2; 12 bases line up with TRBD1. V dropped 0 bases and J dropped 7; count of bases not matched to a gene: 13. CDR1 is SGHNT and CDR2 is YYREEE in the germline V gene (reference sequence). The CDR3 runs 18 residues. The CDR3 spells CASSLGGTGGAQVGGYTF. In nucleotides, the CDR3 is TGTGCCAGCAGCTTGGGAGGGACAGGGGGCGCGCAGGTCGGTGGCTACACCTTC.

V and J are TRBV7-9 and TRBJ2-3; a weak D match, TRBD2 (5 bases). This CDR3 region has 15 residues. V lost 1 base and J 1 base, leaving 9 bases between the germline ends. The germline CDR1 and CDR2 sequences are SEHNR and FQNEAQ (reference sequence). CDR3 in DNA: TGTGCCAGCAGCTTAGTGGCCGGGGGCACAGATACGCAGTATTTT. Translated: CASSLVAGGTDTQYF. Together with reference TRBV7-9 and TRBJ2-3, the CDR3 gives the full variable domain: DTGVSQNPRHKITKRGQNVTFRCDPISEHNRLYWYRQTLGQGPEFLTYFQNEAQLEKSRLLSDRFSAERPKGSFSTLEIQRTEQGDSAMYLCASSLVAGGTDTQYFGPGTRLTVL.

V gene TRBV5-1 combines with J gene TRBJ1-1; 7 bases agree with TRBD1. This CDR3 is 14 amino acids long. CDR1 and CDR2 (germline): SGHRS, YFSETQ. Trimming took 4 bases from V and 3 from J; bases not matched to a gene: 6. CDR3 sequence: CASSLDTGDTEAFF. DNA of the CDR3: TGCGCCAGCAGCCTCGACACAGGGGACACTGAAGCTTTCTTT.

A few counts support this clone. The V call is TRBV5-8, the J call TRBJ2-5; D remains ambiguous. The germline V gene encodes CDR1 SGHTS and CDR2 YDEGEE. Trimming took off 0 bases at V and 5 bases at J, with 5 bases between the two ends. The CDR3 has 12 amino acids. The CDR3 nucleotides read TGTGCCAGCAGCTTGGTCGCGGAGACCCAGTACTTC. As protein: CASSLVAETQYF.